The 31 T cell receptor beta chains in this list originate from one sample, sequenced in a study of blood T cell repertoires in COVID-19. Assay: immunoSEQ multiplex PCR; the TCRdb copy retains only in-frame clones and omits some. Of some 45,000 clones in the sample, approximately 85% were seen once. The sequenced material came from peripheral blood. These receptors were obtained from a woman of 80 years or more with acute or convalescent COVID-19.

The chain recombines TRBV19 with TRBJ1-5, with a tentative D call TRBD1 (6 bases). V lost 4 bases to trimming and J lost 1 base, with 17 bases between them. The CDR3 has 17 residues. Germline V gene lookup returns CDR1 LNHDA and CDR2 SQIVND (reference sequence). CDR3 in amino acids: CASSRLQQGSSNQPQHF. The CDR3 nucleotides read TGTGCCAGTAGTAGGCTACAACAGGGCAGCAGCAATCAGCCCCAGCATTTT.

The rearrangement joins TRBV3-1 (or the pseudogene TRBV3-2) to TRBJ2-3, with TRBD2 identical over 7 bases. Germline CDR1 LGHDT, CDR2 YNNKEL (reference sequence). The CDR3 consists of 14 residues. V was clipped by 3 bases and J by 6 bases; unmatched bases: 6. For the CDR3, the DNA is TGTGCCAGCAGCCACGGGCTAGCGGTTGATACGCAGTATTTT. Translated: CASSHGLAVDTQYF.

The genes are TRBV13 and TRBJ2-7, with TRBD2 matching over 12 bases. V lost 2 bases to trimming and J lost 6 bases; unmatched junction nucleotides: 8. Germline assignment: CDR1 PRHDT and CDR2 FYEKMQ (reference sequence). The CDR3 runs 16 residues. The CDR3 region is CASSLSALAGGREQYF. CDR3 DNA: TGTGCCAGCAGCTTAAGCGCTCTAGCGGGAGGGCGCGAGCAGTACTTC.

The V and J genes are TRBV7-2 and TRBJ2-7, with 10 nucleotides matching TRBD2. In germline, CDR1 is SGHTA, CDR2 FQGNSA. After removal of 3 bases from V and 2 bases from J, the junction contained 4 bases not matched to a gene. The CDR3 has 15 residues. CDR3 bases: TGTGCCAGCAGCTTGAGCGGGAGGGGGACCTACGAGCAGTACTTC. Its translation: CASSLSGRGTYEQYF.

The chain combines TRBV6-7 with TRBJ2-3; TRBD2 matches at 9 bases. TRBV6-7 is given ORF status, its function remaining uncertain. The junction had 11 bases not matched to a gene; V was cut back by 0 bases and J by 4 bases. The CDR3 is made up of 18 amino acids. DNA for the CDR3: TGTGCCAGCAGTTACTCGAGCGACGCGGGAGGGTTGTCAGATACGCAGTATTTT. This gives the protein CASSYSSDAGGLSDTQYF.

The CDR3 DNA reads as TGCGCCAGCAGCTTGGTTGCTACTAGCGGTGGAGAGACCCAGTACTTC. Translation: CASSLVATSGGETQYF. The V and J genes are TRBV5-1 and TRBJ2-5; 8 bases line up with TRBD2. Germline V gene lookup returns CDR1 SGHRS and CDR2 YFSETQ. J lost 4 bases, V lost 0 bases, and 8 bases had no gene match. The CDR3 extends over 16 amino acids.

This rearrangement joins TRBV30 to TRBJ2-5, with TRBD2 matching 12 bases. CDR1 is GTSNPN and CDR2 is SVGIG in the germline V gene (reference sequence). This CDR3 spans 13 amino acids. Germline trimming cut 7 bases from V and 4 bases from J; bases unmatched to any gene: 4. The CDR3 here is CASTSGSGETQYF. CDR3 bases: TGTGCCTCGACTAGCGGGAGTGGAGAGACCCAGTACTTC. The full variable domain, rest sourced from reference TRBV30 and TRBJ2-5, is SQTIHQWPATLVQPVGSPLSLECTVEGTSNPNLYWYRQAAGRGLQLLFYSVGIGQISSEVPQNLSASRPQDRQFILSSKKLLLSDSGFYLCASTSGSGETQYFGPGTRLLVL.

CDR3 region: CASSLADRRLRSSYNEQFF. The CDR3 nucleotides are TGCGCCAGCAGCTTGGCCGATCGGAGACTCCGGAGCTCCTACAATGAGCAGTTCTTC. V and J are TRBV5-1 and TRBJ2-1; no reliable D call. The CDR3 is 19 amino acids. Trimming took off 0 bases at V and 0 bases at J, with 19 bases between the two ends. Germline CDR1 and CDR2: SGHRS and YFSETQ.

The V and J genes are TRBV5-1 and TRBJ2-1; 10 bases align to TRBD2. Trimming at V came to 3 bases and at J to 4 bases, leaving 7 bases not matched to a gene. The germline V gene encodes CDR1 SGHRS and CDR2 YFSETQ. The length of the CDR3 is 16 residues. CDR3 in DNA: TGCGCCAGCAGCTCGTCAACTAGCGGGGCGTACAATGAGCAGTTCTTC. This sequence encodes CASSSSTSGAYNEQFF.

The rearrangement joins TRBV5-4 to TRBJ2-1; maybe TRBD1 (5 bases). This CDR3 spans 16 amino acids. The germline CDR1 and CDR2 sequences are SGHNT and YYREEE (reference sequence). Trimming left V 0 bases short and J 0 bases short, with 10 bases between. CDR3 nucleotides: TGTGCCAGCAGCTTGGAGGGGCCGAGCTCCTACAATGAGCAGTTCTTC. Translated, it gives CASSLEGPSSYNEQFF.

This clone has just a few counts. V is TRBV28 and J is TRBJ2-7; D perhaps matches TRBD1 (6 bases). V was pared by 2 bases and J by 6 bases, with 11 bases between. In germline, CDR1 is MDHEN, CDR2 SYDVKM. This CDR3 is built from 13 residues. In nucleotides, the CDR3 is TGTGCCAGCAGTTTAGTAACAGGGATCGAGCAGTACTTC. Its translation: CASSLVTGIEQYF.

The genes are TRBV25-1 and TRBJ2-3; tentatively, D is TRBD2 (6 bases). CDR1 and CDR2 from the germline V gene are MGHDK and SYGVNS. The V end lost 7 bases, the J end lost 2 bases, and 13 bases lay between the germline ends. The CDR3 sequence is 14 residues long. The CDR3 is CASKGGLNTDTQYF. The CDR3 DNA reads TGTGCCAGCAAGGGAGGCCTCAACACAGATACGCAGTATTTT.

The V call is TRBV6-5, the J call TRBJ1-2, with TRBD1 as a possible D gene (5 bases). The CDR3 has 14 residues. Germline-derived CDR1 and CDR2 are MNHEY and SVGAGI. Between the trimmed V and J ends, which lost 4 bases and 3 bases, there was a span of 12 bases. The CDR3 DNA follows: TGTGCCAGCAGTTCCTCGACAGCTCACTATGGCTACACCTTC. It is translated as CASSSSTAHYGYTF.

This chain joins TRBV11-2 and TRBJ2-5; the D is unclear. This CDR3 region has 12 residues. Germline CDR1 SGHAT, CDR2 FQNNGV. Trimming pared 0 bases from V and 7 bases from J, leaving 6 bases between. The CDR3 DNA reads TGTGCCAGCAGCTTAGATCTCGGGACCCAGTACTTC. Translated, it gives CASSLDLGTQYF.

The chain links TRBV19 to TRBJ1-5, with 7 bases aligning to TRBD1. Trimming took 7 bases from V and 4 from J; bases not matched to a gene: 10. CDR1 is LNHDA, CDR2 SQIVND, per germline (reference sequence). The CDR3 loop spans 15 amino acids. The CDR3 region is CASKDVTGTNQPQHF. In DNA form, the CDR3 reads TGTGCCAGTAAGGACGTGACAGGGACAAATCAGCCCCAGCATTTT. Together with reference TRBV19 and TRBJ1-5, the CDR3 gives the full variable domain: DGGITQSPKYLFRKEGQNVTLSCEQNLNHDAMYWYRQDPGQGLRLIYYSQIVNDFQKGDIAEGYSVSREKKESFPLTVTSAQKNPTAFYLCASKDVTGTNQPQHFGDGTRLSIL.

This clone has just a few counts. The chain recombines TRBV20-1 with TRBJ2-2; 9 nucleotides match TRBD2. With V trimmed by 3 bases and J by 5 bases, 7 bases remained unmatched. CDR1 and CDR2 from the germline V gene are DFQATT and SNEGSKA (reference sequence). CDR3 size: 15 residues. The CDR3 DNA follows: TGCAGTGCTAGTCTTGCGGGAGGGAGGACCGGGGAGCTGTTTTTT. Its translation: CSASLAGGRTGELFF.

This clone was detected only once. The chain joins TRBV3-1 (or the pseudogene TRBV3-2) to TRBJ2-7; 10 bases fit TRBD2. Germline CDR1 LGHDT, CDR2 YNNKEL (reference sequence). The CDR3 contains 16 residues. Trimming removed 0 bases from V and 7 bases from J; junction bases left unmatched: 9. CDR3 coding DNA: TGTGCCAGCAGCCAAGATCTGGCTAGCGGGAGTCGGGAGCAGTACTTC. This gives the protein CASSQDLASGSREQYF.

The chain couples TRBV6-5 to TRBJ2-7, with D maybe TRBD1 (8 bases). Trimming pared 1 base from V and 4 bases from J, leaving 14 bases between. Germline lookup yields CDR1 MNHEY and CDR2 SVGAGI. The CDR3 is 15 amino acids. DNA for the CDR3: TGTGCCAGCAGTTACTTTGGACAGGGAGGGTACGAGCAGTACTTC. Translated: CASSYFGQGGYEQYF.

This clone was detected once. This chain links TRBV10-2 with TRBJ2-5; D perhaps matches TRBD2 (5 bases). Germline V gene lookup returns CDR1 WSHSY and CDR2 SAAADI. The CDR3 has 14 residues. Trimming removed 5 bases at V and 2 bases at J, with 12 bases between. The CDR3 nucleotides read TGCGCCAGCAGTCAACTAGGGCAACAAGAGACCCAGTACTTC. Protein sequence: CASSQLGQQETQYF.

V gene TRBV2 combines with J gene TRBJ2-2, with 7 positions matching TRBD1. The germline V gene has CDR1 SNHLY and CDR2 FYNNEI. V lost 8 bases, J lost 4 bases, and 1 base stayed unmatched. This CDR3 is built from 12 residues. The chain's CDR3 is CASRTGTGELFF. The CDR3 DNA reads TGTGCCAGCCGGACAGGCACCGGGGAGCTGTTTTTT.

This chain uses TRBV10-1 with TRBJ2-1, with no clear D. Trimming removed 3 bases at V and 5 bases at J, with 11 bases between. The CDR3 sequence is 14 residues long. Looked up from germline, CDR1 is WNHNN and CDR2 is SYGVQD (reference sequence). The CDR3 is CASSDPGLHNEQFF. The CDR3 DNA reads TGCGCCAGCAGTGACCCTGGGCTCCACAATGAGCAGTTCTTC.

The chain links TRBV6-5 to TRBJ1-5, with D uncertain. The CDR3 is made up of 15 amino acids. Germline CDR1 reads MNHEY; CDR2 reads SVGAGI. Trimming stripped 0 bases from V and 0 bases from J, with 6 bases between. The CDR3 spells CASSYSYGSNQPQHF. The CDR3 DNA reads TGTGCCAGCAGTTACTCGTACGGTAGCAATCAGCCCCAGCATTTT.

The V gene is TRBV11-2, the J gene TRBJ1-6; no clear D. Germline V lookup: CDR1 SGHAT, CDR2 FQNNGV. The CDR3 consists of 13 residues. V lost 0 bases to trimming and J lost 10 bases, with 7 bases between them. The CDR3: CASSLDPGSPLHF. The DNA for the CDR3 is TGTGCCAGCAGCTTAGACCCAGGCTCACCCCTCCACTTT.

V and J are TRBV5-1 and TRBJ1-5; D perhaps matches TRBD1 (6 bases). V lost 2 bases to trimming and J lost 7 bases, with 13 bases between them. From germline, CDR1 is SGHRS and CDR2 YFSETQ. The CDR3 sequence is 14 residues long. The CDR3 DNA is TGCGCCAGCAGCTTCTCAGGGGATGGACAGCCCCAGCATTTT. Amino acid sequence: CASSFSGDGQPQHF.

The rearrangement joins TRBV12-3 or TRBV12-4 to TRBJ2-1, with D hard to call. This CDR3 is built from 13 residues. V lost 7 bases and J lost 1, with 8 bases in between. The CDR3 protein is CASTWQSYNEQFF. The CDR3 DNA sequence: TGTGCCAGCACCTGGCAATCCTACAATGAGCAGTTCTTC.

The CDR3 DNA reads TGTGCCAGCAGTGGGGCTAGCGGGCGGGGGGGGGCCCAGTACTTC. The encoded protein is CASSGASGRGGAQYF. The rearrangement uses TRBV28 and TRBJ2-5; 9 nucleotides align to TRBD2. This CDR3 spans 15 amino acids. CDR1 is MDHEN, CDR2 SYDVKM, per germline. V lost 5 bases, J lost 9 bases, and 13 bases stayed unmatched.

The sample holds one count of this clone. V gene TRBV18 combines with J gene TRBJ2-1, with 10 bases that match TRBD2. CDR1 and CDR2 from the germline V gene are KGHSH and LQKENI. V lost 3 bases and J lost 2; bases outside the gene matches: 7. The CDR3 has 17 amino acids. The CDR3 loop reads CASSPFLAGATYNEQFF. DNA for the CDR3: TGTGCCAGCTCACCTTTCCTAGCGGGAGCCACCTACAATGAGCAGTTCTTC.

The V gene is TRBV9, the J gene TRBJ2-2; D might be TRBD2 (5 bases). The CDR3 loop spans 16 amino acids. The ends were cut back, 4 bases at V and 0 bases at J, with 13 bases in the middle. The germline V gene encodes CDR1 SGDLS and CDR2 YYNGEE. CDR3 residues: CASSPGLLSNTGELFF. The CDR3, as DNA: TGTGCCAGCAGCCCAGGACTCTTATCGAACACCGGGGAGCTGTTTTTT.

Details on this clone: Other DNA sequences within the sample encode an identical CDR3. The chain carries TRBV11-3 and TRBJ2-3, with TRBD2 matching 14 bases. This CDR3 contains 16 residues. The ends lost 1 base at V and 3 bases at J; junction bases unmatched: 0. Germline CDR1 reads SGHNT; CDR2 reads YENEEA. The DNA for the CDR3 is TGTGCCAGCAGCTTAGGGACTAGCGGGAGGACAGATACGCAGTATTTT. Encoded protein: CASSLGTSGRTDTQYF.

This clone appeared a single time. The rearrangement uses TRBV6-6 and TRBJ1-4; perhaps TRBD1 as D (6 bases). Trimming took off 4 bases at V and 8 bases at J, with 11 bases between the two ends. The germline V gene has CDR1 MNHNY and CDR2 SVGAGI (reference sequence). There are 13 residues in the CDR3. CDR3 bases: TGTGCCAGCAGTTTAGGGGGTAAAGAAAAACTGTTTTTT. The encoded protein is CASSLGGKEKLFF.

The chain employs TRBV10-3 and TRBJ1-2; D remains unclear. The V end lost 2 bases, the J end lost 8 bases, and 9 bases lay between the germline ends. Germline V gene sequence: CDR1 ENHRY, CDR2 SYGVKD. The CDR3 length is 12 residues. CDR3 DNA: TGTGCCATCAGTGAGCCCCCGGGGGGCTACACCTTC. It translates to CAISEPPGGYTF.